The 27 T cell receptor beta chains below all came from one sample that was sequenced in a study of shared clonotypes between healthy human individuals. Method: immunoSEQ multiplex PCR; TCRdb's copy keeps in-frame clones and lacks some. Here the sample spans fewer than 2.5 million clones, 93% being singletons. The sample taken for sequencing was naive CD4+ T cells from PBMCs. Subset in this sample: CD45RA+ positively selected. Receptor source: a man aged 18 to 30 in good health. Some clones in this sample may be carry-over from other donors' samples.

This clone is a singleton in its sample. This chain links TRBV6-6 with TRBJ2-1, with D perhaps matching TRBD2 (6 bases). CDR3 length equals 14 residues. Trimming took off 5 bases at V and 6 bases at J, with 14 bases between the two ends. Germline assignment: CDR1 MNHNY and CDR2 SVGAGI (reference sequence). CDR3 region: CASSRGLRVNEQFF. The CDR3 DNA is TGTGCCAGCAGTCGTGGACTAAGGGTCAATGAGCAGTTCTTC.

The V call is TRBV7-9, the J call TRBJ2-1, with D maybe TRBD2 (6 bases). Germline CDR1 SEHNR, CDR2 FQNEAQ (reference sequence). The CDR3 length is 13 residues. V gave up 2 bases and J gave up 9 bases, with 11 bases separating them. The CDR3 reads CASSLNEGGEQFF. The CDR3 nucleotides read TGTGCCAGCAGCTTAAACGAGGGAGGTGAGCAGTTCTTC.

V usage is TRBV28 and J usage is TRBJ1-1, with a weak D call TRBD1 (5 bases). V was trimmed by 6 bases and J by 1 base, leaving 15 bases between them. CDR1 is MDHEN and CDR2 is SYDVKM in the germline V gene. CDR3 size: 15 residues. The CDR3, as DNA: TGTGCCAGCAGGGGCGGAGGACACGAGAACACTGAAGCTTTCTTT. This translates into CASRGGGHENTEAFF.

This chain joins TRBV6-1 and TRBJ1-1, with no clear D. CDR3 length: 14 amino acids. V was trimmed by 6 bases and J by 2 bases, leaving 13 bases between them. Germline lookup yields CDR1 MNHNS and CDR2 SASEGT. DNA for the CDR3: TGTGCCAGCAGCCCAAGGACCGAAAACACTGAAGCTTTCTTT. The encoded protein is CASSPRTENTEAFF.

The rearrangement uses TRBV5-1 and TRBJ1-1; TRBD1 is a possible D gene (5 bases). Germline values: CDR1 SGHRS, CDR2 YFSETQ. V gave up 2 bases and J gave up 3 bases, with 8 bases separating them. The length of the CDR3 is 13 residues. CDR3 bases: TGCGCCAGCAGCTTAAAGGGGTACACTGAAGCTTTCTTT. This encodes CASSLKGYTEAFF.

The V gene is TRBV21-1, the J gene TRBJ1-1. TRBV21-1 is a documented pseudogene. The CDR3 consists of 15 residues. The CDR3 bases are TGTGCCAGATCCGGGGGGGGTCTCAAAAACACTGAAGCTTTCTTT. It specifies CARSGGGLKNTEAFF.

The chain joins TRBV30 to TRBJ1-4; D remains unclear. The V gene's germline CDR1 is GTSNPN and CDR2 SVGIG (reference sequence). The CDR3 has 15 residues. The V end lost 2 bases, the J end lost 0 bases, and 10 bases lay between the germline ends. The CDR3 nucleotides are TGTGCCTGGAGTAGGAACAGTGCAACTAATGAAAAACTGTTTTTT. It is translated as CAWSRNSATNEKLFF.

The CDR3, as DNA: TGTGCCTCAAGCAACACAGGGCCGGGGGAGACCCAGTACTTC. Protein sequence: CASSNTGPGETQYF. J is TRBJ2-5 and V is TRBV19; D may be TRBD1 (6 bases). CDR3 size: 14 residues. CDR1 is LNHDA and CDR2 is SQIVND in the germline V gene (reference sequence). V was cut by 11 bases and J by 5 bases, with 21 bases left in between.

This chain joins TRBV4-2 and TRBJ2-5; possibly TRBD1 or TRBD2 for D (6 bases each). The V and J ends lost 4 bases and 2 bases respectively, with 11 bases between them. Germline-derived CDR1 and CDR2 are LGHNA and YNFKEQ. The CDR3 contains 14 residues. DNA for the CDR3: TGTGCCAGCAGCCCCTGGGGGGCACAAGAGACCCAGTACTTC. The encoded protein is CASSPWGAQETQYF.

The J gene is TRBJ2-2, the V gene TRBV4-1, with 7 bases identical to TRBD1. Germline loops: CDR1 MGHRA, CDR2 YSYEKL. The ends lost 4 bases at V and 3 bases at J; junction bases unmatched: 11. CDR3 length equals 17 residues. Here the CDR3 DNA reads TGCGCCAGCAGCCCCCCCAGGGGGATGGTAGACACCGGGGAGCTGTTTTTT. Encoded protein: CASSPPRGMVDTGELFF.

As regards this clone: The same CDR3 can be traced to other DNA sequences in this sample. The genes are TRBV27 and TRBJ1-1; weak D call: TRBD1 (6 bases). The CDR3 length is 14 residues. Germline V gives CDR1 MNHEY, CDR2 SMNVEV (reference sequence). The ends were cut back, 4 bases at V and 1 base at J, with 10 bases in the middle. CDR3 nucleotides: TGTGCCAGCAGTTCCGACAGGCCGAACACTGAAGCTTTCTTT. Its translation: CASSSDRPNTEAFF.

The chain recombines TRBV29-1 with TRBJ1-3; 8 bases align to TRBD1. Per the germline V gene, CDR1 is SQVTM and CDR2 is ANQGSEA. V lost 4 bases and J lost 4; bases outside the gene matches: 3. The CDR3 covers 13 residues. This chain's CDR3 is CSVARGLGNTIYF. The DNA of the CDR3 is TGCAGCGTTGCCAGGGGGCTGGGAAACACCATATATTTT.

About this clone itself: The sample carries other DNA sequences with the same CDR3. The rearrangement uses TRBV6-5 and TRBJ1-2, with a tentative D call TRBD1 (5 bases). This CDR3 is 15 amino acids long. CDR1 is MNHEY, CDR2 SVGAGI, per germline. V lost 0 bases and J 2 bases, leaving 10 bases between the germline ends. In DNA, the CDR3 is TGTGCCAGCAGTTACTCGCGGGGCGGGAACTATGGCTACACCTTC. It yields the protein CASSYSRGGNYGYTF.

This rearrangement joins TRBV18 to TRBJ2-7; 8 bases align to TRBD1. This CDR3 spans 14 amino acids. Germline CDR1 and CDR2: KGHSH and LQKENI. V lost 5 bases, J lost 3 bases, and 6 bases stayed unmatched. The CDR3 DNA sequence: TGTGCCAGCTCAAGGACAGGGAAGAACTACGAGCAGTACTTC. The encoded protein is CASSRTGKNYEQYF. Full variable domain (remainder filled in from reference TRBV18 and TRBJ2-7): NAGVMQNPRHLVRRRGQEARLRCSPMKGHSHVYWYRQLPEEGLKFMVYLQKENIIDESGMPKERFSAEFPKEGPSILRIQQVVRGDSAAYFCASSRTGKNYEQYFGPGTRLTVT.

In the case of this clone: Other DNA sequences within the sample encode an identical CDR3. V is TRBV5-4 and J is TRBJ2-3; TRBD2 agrees at 13 bases. With 2 bases clipped from V and 1 base from J, the junction kept 1 base outside the gene matches. The CDR3 length is 16 residues. CDR1 is SGHNT, CDR2 YYREEE, per germline (reference sequence). CDR3 region: CASSFGLAGGTDTQYF. CDR3 DNA sequence: TGTGCCAGCAGCTTTGGACTAGCGGGAGGCACAGATACGCAGTATTTT.

The rearrangement links TRBV5-1 to TRBJ2-6, with D uncertain. Germline CDR1 SGHRS, CDR2 YFSETQ. V lost 0 bases to trimming and J lost 2 bases, with 9 bases between them. The CDR3 is 16 amino acids. Here the CDR3 reads CASSLGSVAGANVLTF. The CDR3 region has the DNA TGCGCCAGCAGCTTGGGGTCAGTGGCTGGGGCCAACGTCCTGACTTTC. Full variable domain (outside the CDR3, taken from reference TRBV5-1 and TRBJ2-6): KAGVTQTPRYLIKTRGQQVTLSCSPISGHRSVSWYQQTPGQGLQFLFEYFSETQRNKGNFPGRFSGRQFSNSRSEMNVSTLELGDSALYLCASSLGSVAGANVLTFGAGSRLTVL.

This clone has just one count. The chain has TRBV9 and TRBJ2-3; a possible D gene is TRBD1 (5 bases). The CDR3 length is 15 residues. Germline loops: CDR1 SGDLS, CDR2 YYNGEE. The V end lost 4 bases, the J end lost 2 bases, and 14 bases lay between the germline ends. In DNA, the CDR3 is TGTGCCAGCAGCCCCGGCAGGGCGTACACAGATACGCAGTATTTT. Translation gives CASSPGRAYTDTQYF. Variable domain in full (rest from reference TRBV9 and TRBJ2-3): DSGVTQTPKHLITATGQRVTLRCSPRSGDLSVYWYQQSLDQGLQFLIQYYNGEERAKGNILERFSAQQFPDLHSELNLSSLELGDSALYFCASSPGRAYTDTQYFGPGTRLTVL.

The chain links TRBV27 to TRBJ2-6; tentative D call: TRBD2 (8 bases). The CDR3 extends over 16 amino acids. The V gene lost 10 bases and the J gene lost 2 bases, with 18 bases spanning the gap. Germline V gene lookup returns CDR1 MNHEY and CDR2 SMNVEV (reference sequence). The DNA of the CDR3 is TGTGCCACCGTCCCGGGAGGGGGCCCTGGGGCCAACGTCCTGACTTTC. The encoded protein is CATVPGGGPGANVLTF.

The chain joins TRBV7-2 to TRBJ1-6; 9 bases line up with TRBD1. This CDR3 has 15 residues. Germline trimming cut 3 bases from V and 9 bases from J; bases unmatched to any gene: 6. Germline V CDR1 and CDR2: SGHTA, FQGNSA. CDR3 sequence reads: CASSFGDRDGSPLHF. The CDR3 coding sequence is TGTGCCAGCAGCTTCGGGGACAGGGACGGTTCACCCCTCCACTTT.

As regards this clone: At the DNA level, this CDR3 is encoded by other sequences in the same sample as well. The genes are TRBV5-5 and TRBJ2-7; 7 bases are shared with TRBD1. The CDR3 is made up of 12 amino acids. J lost 3 bases, V lost 3 bases, and 0 bases had no gene match. Germline loops: CDR1 SGHKS, CDR2 YYEKEE (reference sequence). The CDR3, as DNA: TGTGCCAGCAGCTGGGACAGCTACGAGCAGTACTTC. This translates into CASSWDSYEQYF. Full variable domain (remainder filled in from reference TRBV5-5 and TRBJ2-7): DAGVTQSPTHLIKTRGQQVTLRCSPISGHKSVSWYQQVLGQGPQFIFQYYEKEERGRGNFPDRFSARQFPNYSSELNVNALLLGDSALYLCASSWDSYEQYFGPGTRLTVT.

V usage is TRBV7-9 and J usage is TRBJ2-7; TRBD1 agrees at 9 bases. Germline V gives CDR1 SEHNR, CDR2 FQNEAQ (reference sequence). The CDR3 length is 16 residues. V dropped 4 bases and J dropped 3; count of bases not matched to a gene: 10. CDR3 sequence: CASSSRAGQGHYEQYF. The CDR3 nucleotides read TGTGCCAGCAGCTCTAGGGCGGGACAGGGACACTACGAGCAGTACTTC.

Only one count was recorded for this clone. The V and J genes are TRBV10-3 and TRBJ1-5; unclear D gene. V was pared by 1 base and J by 12 bases, with 10 bases between. CDR1 and CDR2 (germline): ENHRY, SYGVKD. The CDR3 extends over 12 amino acids. The CDR3 nucleotides are TGTGCCATCAGTGAGTTTGGCGCTCTCCAGCATTTT. Protein product: CAISEFGALQHF.

The rearrangement joins TRBV27 to TRBJ2-3; D is uncertain. The ends were cut back, 7 bases at V and 2 bases at J, with 13 bases in the middle. The CDR3 runs 14 residues. Germline V lookup: CDR1 MNHEY, CDR2 SMNVEV (reference sequence). This CDR3 reads CASTLRLNTDTQYF. The CDR3 nucleotides read TGTGCCAGCACTCTGCGGCTTAACACAGATACGCAGTATTTT.

The rearrangement uses TRBV5-1 and TRBJ2-7; 9 positions match TRBD1. Unmatched junction bases numbered 2, after V lost 1 base and J lost 6 bases. Germline loops: CDR1 SGHRS, CDR2 YFSETQ. The CDR3 is made up of 13 amino acids. The CDR3 spells CASSLTGGLEQYF. DNA for the CDR3: TGCGCCAGCAGCTTGACAGGGGGCCTCGAGCAGTACTTC.

The CDR3 spells CASGGQGTDTQYF. The DNA of the CDR3 is TGTGCCAGCGGTGGACAGGGGACAGATACGCAGTATTTT. V usage is TRBV6-6 and J usage is TRBJ2-3; the match to TRBD1 covers 9 bases. V shed 8 bases and J 3 bases; nucleotides not matched to a gene: 3. The CDR3 totals 13 residues. The germline CDR1 and CDR2 sequences are MNHNY and SVGAGI (reference sequence).

This chain joins TRBV7-6 and TRBJ1-2; no definite D call. With 10 bases removed from V and 8 bases from J, the gap between germline ends came to 17 bases. The length of the CDR3 is 12 residues. In germline, CDR1 is SGHVS, CDR2 FNYEAQ. CDR3 sequence (DNA): TGTGCCACCTCCCCCACCAAAGAGGGCTACACCTTC. Protein: CATSPTKEGYTF. Full variable domain (missing parts from reference TRBV7-6 and TRBJ1-2): GAGVSQSPRYKVTKRGQDVALRCDPISGHVSLYWYRQALGQGPEFLTYFNYEAQQDKSGLPNDRFSAERPEGSISTLTIQRTEQRDSAMYRCATSPTKEGYTFGSGTRLTVV.

The J gene is TRBJ1-1, the V gene TRBV6-1, with 10 bases that match TRBD1. CDR3 length equals 14 residues. From germline, CDR1 is MNHNS and CDR2 SASEGT. V shed 6 bases, J shed 5 bases, and the junction held 6 bases outside the gene matches. For the CDR3, the DNA is TGTGCCAGCAGAATAGGACAGGGGGGGACTGAAGCTTTCTTT. Its translation: CASRIGQGGTEAFF.